This T cell receptor beta chain originates from a study of metastatic and nonmetastatic thyroid tumors. Study details: Repertoires from blood and tumor or nodule tissue of malignant and benign thyroid patients were compared. Study conclusions and caveats: Significantly greater TCR beta diversity was reportedly found in malignant thyroid tumors than in benign nodules (in blood and tumor).

No treatment of any kind had been given to any patient before thyroid surgery. As originally analysed: Researchers built a distant-metastasis classifier for papillary thyroid cancer that drew on CDR3 differences across clinicopathological groups. TCRdb redid the clone calls on the PCR reads using MiXCR. The V and J calls come from TCRdb's annotation, not from the publication. The sample consists of 35,000 to 45,000 clones, 9% to 13% of them appearing once. The sample holds many counts of this clone. Antigen specificity is unknown. The source is a male donor with papillary thyroid cancer or a benign thyroid nodule (not recorded which). Some clones in this sample may be carry-over from other donors' samples. Sequenced sample: blood.

Written as DNA, the CDR3 is TGTGCCAGCAGCCTTAAACGGACTAGCGGGGTATTCACAGATACGCAGTATTTT. The encoded protein is CASSLKRTSGVFTDTQYF. The chain combines TRBV7-3 with TRBJ2-3, with TRBD2 matching over 12 bases. Germline V gene lookup returns CDR1 SGHTA and CDR2 FQGTGA. This CDR3 has 18 amino acids. The trim removed 5 bases at V and 2 bases at J, leaving 11 bases unmatched.